This passage covers 9 T cell receptor beta chains from one sample sequenced in a study of early T cells in non-severe SARS-CoV-2 infection. TCRdb used MiXCR to reprocess the 5' RACE reads, holding one entry per CDR3 protein. Of 60,000 to 75,000 distinct CDR3 sequences in the sample, about 12% were seen once. Material for sequencing was whole blood. The origin of the receptors is an adult who was a healthcare worker with PCR-confirmed SARS-CoV-2 infection or an uninfected control (not recorded which).

This clonotype has at least ten counts. This chain connects TRBV21-1 to TRBJ2-3; no DNA check was done on the table's D call, TRBD1. TRBV21-1 constitutes a pseudogene. This CDR3 comprises 14 residues. CDR3 nucleotides: TGTGCCAGCTTCCCCGGGACAGTTAGAGATACGCAGTATTTT. Translating it yields CASFPGTVRDTQYF.

The sample holds one count of this clonotype. The chain carries TRBV10-3 and TRBJ2-3; TRBD2 matches at 9 bases. CDR1 and CDR2 (germline): ENHRY, SYGVKD. Losses at the gene ends were 7 bases for V and 3 bases for J; bases not matched to a gene: 8. This CDR3 has 15 residues. CDR3 DNA sequence: TGTGCCATCAAAGAAGCGGGGGGAGGAACAGATACGCAGTATTTT. This sequence encodes CAIKEAGGGTDTQYF.

The chain has TRBV6-2 or TRBV6-3 and TRBJ2-1, with D perhaps TRBD1 or TRBD2 (7 bases each). CDR1 MNHEY and CDR2 SVGEGT come from the germline V gene. Between the trimmed V and J ends, which lost 5 bases and 3 bases, there was a span of 14 bases. This CDR3 has 15 amino acids. CDR3 amino acids: CASSESGGVYNEQFF. For the CDR3, the DNA is TGTGCCAGCAGTGAATCAGGGGGGGTCTACAATGAGCAGTTCTTC.

This clonotype was seen at least ten times. This chain joins TRBV7-9 and TRBJ2-7; D ambiguous. This CDR3 has 12 residues. CDR1 and CDR2 from the germline V gene are SEHNR and FQNEAQ (reference sequence). V was pared by 5 bases and J by 4 bases, with 9 bases between. The CDR3: CASSPTGYEQYF. The CDR3, as DNA: TGTGCCAGCAGCCCCACCGGTTACGAGCAGTACTTC.

The table lists this clonotype with a few counts. The chain joins TRBV18 to TRBJ2-5; 12 nucleotides agree with TRBD1. Germline V gene lookup returns CDR1 KGHSH and CDR2 LQKENI. This CDR3 comprises 18 residues. The trim removed 1 base at V and 1 base at J, leaving 7 bases unmatched. CDR3 DNA: TGTGCCAGCTCACCACTCAATTGGGACAGGGGGCCCCAAGAGACCCAGTACTTC. Its protein product is CASSPLNWDRGPQETQYF.

This chain joins TRBV25-1 and TRBJ1-1; possible D gene TRBD1, 5 bases. CDR1 MGHDK and CDR2 SYGVNS come from the germline V gene. This CDR3 region has 16 residues. Trimming left V 4 bases short and J 2 bases short, with 17 bases between. CDR3 sequence reads: CASSVRVGTLNTEAFF. The CDR3 DNA sequence: TGTGCCAGCAGTGTCCGCGTGGGGACCCTCAACACTGAAGCTTTCTTT.

This clonotype was detected many times. The rearrangement links TRBV20-1 to TRBJ2-1; D is perhaps TRBD2 (5 bases). Per germline, CDR1 DFQATT and CDR2 SNEGSKA (reference sequence). V lost 0 bases and J lost 0, with 15 bases in between. The CDR3 sequence is 17 residues long. The DNA of the CDR3 is TGCAGTGCTAGAGATGTAAGCGGCCTTAGCTCCTACAATGAGCAGTTCTTC. Protein: CSARDVSGLSSYNEQFF.

This clonotype was seen repeatedly, ten times or more. The chain uses TRBV20-1 and TRBJ2-3; perhaps TRBD1 as D (6 bases). V lost 3 bases and J 6 bases, leaving 16 bases between the germline ends. The V gene's germline CDR1 is DFQATT and CDR2 SNEGSKA (reference sequence). The CDR3 is 14 residues long. CDR3 nucleotides: TGCAGTGCTAGGAAACAGGGTCTTGGGGATACGCAGTATTTT. Amino acids: CSARKQGLGDTQYF.

This clonotype was picked up many times. The chain is built from TRBV7-9 and TRBJ1-2; 8 bases align to TRBD1. The germline gives CDR1 SEHNR, CDR2 FQNEAQ (reference sequence). The CDR3 is 13 residues long. Germline trimming cut 2 bases from V and 6 bases from J; bases unmatched to any gene: 2. The CDR3 loop is CASSLNRGDGYTF. In nucleotides, the CDR3 is TGTGCCAGCAGCTTAAACAGGGGGGATGGCTACACCTTC.